This entry lists 9 T cell receptor beta chains sequenced from one sample in a study of blood T cell repertoires in COVID-19. Method: immunoSEQ multiplex PCR; TCRdb's copy keeps in-frame clones and lacks some. Among 150,000 to 200,000 clones listed, 78% were seen once. Sequenced sample: PBMCs or T cells enriched from blood (not recorded which). The receptors stem from a woman in her forties or fifties who had recovered from COVID-19.

This chain connects TRBV10-3 to TRBJ2-5; D is uncertain. V dropped 0 bases and J dropped 5 bases, with 4 bases sitting between them. The germline gives CDR1 ENHRY, CDR2 SYGVKD. The CDR3 runs 12 residues. This CDR3 is CAISESRETQYF. The CDR3 nucleotides are TGTGCCATCAGTGAGTCCCGGGAGACCCAGTACTTC.

The V and J genes are TRBV11-2 and TRBJ1-2; maybe TRBD1 (6 bases). With 1 base removed from V and 3 bases from J, the gap between germline ends came to 12 bases. The CDR3 sequence is 15 residues long. Germline CDR1 reads SGHAT; CDR2 reads FQNNGV. The CDR3 loop is CASSLGANRDYGYTF. CDR3 DNA: TGTGCCAGCAGCTTAGGGGCGAACAGGGACTATGGCTACACCTTC.

V usage is TRBV18 and J usage is TRBJ1-1, with a weak D call TRBD1 (6 bases). V was clipped by 4 bases and J by 3 bases, with 18 bases between them. CDR1 KGHSH and CDR2 LQKENI come from the germline V gene. The CDR3 extends over 16 amino acids. The CDR3 bases are TGTGCCAGCTCACGGGACATCGGGTCCTGGGACACTGAAGCTTTCTTT. Its translation: CASSRDIGSWDTEAFF.

The V and J genes are TRBV7-3 and TRBJ1-1, with a tentative D call TRBD1 (6 bases). The germline V gene encodes CDR1 SGHTA and CDR2 FQGTGA. CDR3 length equals 13 residues. V dropped 3 bases and J dropped 7 bases, with 12 bases sitting between them. The CDR3 loop is CASSFRQGREAFF. The CDR3 bases are TGTGCCAGCAGCTTTCGGCAGGGGCGTGAAGCTTTCTTT.

This clone was picked up one time. The rearrangement uses TRBV20-1 and TRBJ2-3; maybe TRBD1 (6 bases). The CDR3 spans 16 residues. Germline V lookup: CDR1 DFQATT, CDR2 SNEGSKA (reference sequence). With 3 bases removed from V and 2 bases from J, the gap between germline ends came to 18 bases. In nucleotides, the CDR3 is TGCAGTGCTAGTGATAGGGACACTGCTTTCACAGATACGCAGTATTTT. This sequence encodes CSASDRDTAFTDTQYF.

The V and J genes are TRBV23-1 and TRBJ2-1; possible D gene TRBD2, 6 bases. TRBV23-1 is annotated as an ORF whose role is uncertain. V dropped 8 bases and J dropped 8 bases, with 19 bases sitting between them. The CDR3 is made up of 14 amino acids. The CDR3 DNA is TGCGCCAGCTCACAGAAAATGCGGGGAGATGAGCAGTTCTTC. Its translation is CASSQKMRGDEQFF.

The chain is built from TRBV27 and TRBJ1-5, with D perhaps matching TRBD1 (6 bases). The CDR3 runs 16 residues. CDR1 is MNHEY and CDR2 is SMNVEV in the germline V gene (reference sequence). V lost 5 bases and J lost 2, with 16 bases in between. The CDR3 DNA follows: TGTGCCAGCAGTCGTTCCGCAGGGGCAGGCAATCAGCCCCAGCATTTT. It encodes CASSRSAGAGNQPQHF.

J is TRBJ1-6 and V is TRBV28; a possible D gene is TRBD1 (5 bases). Germline V gene lookup returns CDR1 MDHEN and CDR2 SYDVKM. The CDR3 runs to 15 residues. Trimming removed 6 bases from V and 8 bases from J, with 17 bases in between. The CDR3 here is CASRSPPIGDSPLHF. CDR3 DNA sequence: TGTGCCAGCAGGTCCCCCCCAATAGGGGATTCACCCCTCCACTTT. Full variable domain (missing parts from reference TRBV28 and TRBJ1-6): DVKVTQSSRYLVKRTGEKVFLECVQDMDHENMFWYRQDPGLGLRLIYFSYDVKMKEKGDIPEGYSVSREKKERFSLILESASTNQTSMYLCASRSPPIGDSPLHFGNGTRLTVT.

This rearrangement joins TRBV5-1 to TRBJ1-4, with TRBD1 identical over 9 bases. J gave up 7 bases and V 1 base, and 5 bases lay outside the gene matches. The germline V gene has CDR1 SGHRS and CDR2 YFSETQ. The CDR3 consists of 15 residues. The CDR3 reads CASSLTGTGSEKLFF. The CDR3 region has the DNA TGCGCCAGCAGCTTGACCGGGACAGGGTCTGAAAAACTGTTTTTT.